These T cell receptor beta chains were read from a single sample in a study of T cells in tuberculosis. Sequencing was performed with immunoSEQ multiplex PCR; in TCRdb, only in-frame clones are kept and a portion is missing. This table has 25,000 to 40,000 clones, nearly 90% appearing once. Sequenced here: PBMCs, sampled at tuberculosis diagnosis. The receptor set was obtained from an adult with tuberculosis. Each CDR3 is given with its conserved first and last residue. The order of the fields is clone size, D gene, J gene, V gene, CDR3 DNA, CDR3 protein. A D gene is named only where the DNA matches it firmly. The size field is filled for only some rows; it gives once, few, many or a size class.

NA,NA,TRBJ2-3,TRBV4-1,TGCGCCAGCAGCCAAGACGCAGGGTACACAGATACGCAGTATTTT,CASSQDAGYTDTQYF
NA,NA,TRBJ1-4,TRBV4-3,TGCGCCAGCAGCCACAGTACAACTAATGAAAAACTGTTTTTT,CASSHSTTNEKLFF
NA,NA,TRBJ1-6,TRBV19,TGTGCCAGTAGTATCGAGCGGGGCAGGTACAATTCACCCCTCCACTTT,CASSIERGRYNSPLHF
NA,TRBD1,TRBJ1-2,TRBV10-3,TGTGCCATCAGCCAGGGGACAGCTAACTATGGCTACACCTTC,CAISQGTANYGYTF
once,NA,TRBJ1-3,TRBV7-2,TGTGCCAGCCTACAGGGCTCTGGAAACACCATATATTTT,CASLQGSGNTIYF
NA,TRBD1,TRBJ1-1,TRBV18,TGTGCCAGCTCACGCGACAGGGGGAATGAAGCTTTCTTT,CASSRDRGNEAFF
NA,TRBD1,TRBJ1-1,TRBV6-1,TGTGCCAGCAGTCGGACAGGGAACACTGAAGCTTTCTTT,CASSRTGNTEAFF
NA,NA,TRBJ1-1,TRBV28,TGTGCCAGCAGTCCGAGCGGGGGCGAGGCTGAAGCTTTCTTT,CASSPSGGEAEAFF
NA,NA,TRBJ1-5,TRBV30,TGTGCCTGGAGTGGTGATAGCGTTCAGCCCCAGCATTTT,CAWSGDSVQPQHF
NA,NA,TRBJ1-4,TRBV9,TGTGCCAGCAGCTTAGGGTTTAGTAGGGACAAACATGAAAAACTGTTTTTT,CASSLGFSRDKHEKLFF
NA,NA,TRBJ2-7,TRBV13,TGTGCCAGCAGCTTGCAACAGGGATTCTCCTACGAGCAGTACTTC,CASSLQQGFSYEQYF
NA,TRBD1,TRBJ1-3,TRBV7-8,TGTGCCAGCAGCCCATCGGGACAGAACTCTGGAAACACCATATATTTT,CASSPSGQNSGNTIYF
NA,NA,TRBJ1-3,TRBV7-2,TGTGTCAGCAGCTTGGGCAGCTCTGGAAACACCATATATTTT,CVSSLGSSGNTIYF
NA,TRBD2,TRBJ2-1,TRBV27,TGTGCCAGCAGTTCGCTACCCGGACTAGCGGGAGGCTTCAAGGAGCAGTTCTTC,CASSSLPGLAGGFKEQFF
NA,NA,TRBJ2-7,TRBV21-1,TGTGCCAGCAGCATTGTTATAAAGGAGAACTCCTACGAGCAGTACTTC,CASSIVIKENSYEQYF
NA,NA,TRBJ2-3,TRBV10-3,TGTGCCATCAGGGTCCTCGGAGGGACAGATACGCAGTATTTT,CAIRVLGGTDTQYF
NA,NA,TRBJ1-2,TRBV5-1,TGCGCCAGCAGCTTGGATGGCAGGGCAAACTATGGCTACACCTTC,CASSLDGRANYGYTF
NA,TRBD2,TRBJ2-7,TRBV13,TGTGCCAGCAGCCCCCGGACTAGCGGGAGTACCTACGAGCAGTACTTC,CASSPRTSGSTYEQYF
NA,TRBD2,TRBJ2-3,TRBV15,TGTGCCACCAGCATAGTAGCGGGAGGGGATACGCAGTATTTT,CATSIVAGGDTQYF
once,TRBD1,TRBJ1-3,TRBV6-5,TGTGCCAGCAGTTACTCGATTATGGGACAGGGGGCAAGGTATTTT,CASSYSIMGQGARYF
NA,NA,TRBJ1-4,TRBV12-1,TGTGCCAGCAGCTGGGGTGGGACTTGGGGGGAAAAACTGTTTTTT,CASSWGGTWGEKLFF
NA,NA,TRBJ1-5,TRBV19,TGTGCCAGTAGCCTTAATAGCAATCAGCCCCAGCATTTT,CASSLNSNQPQHF
NA,NA,TRBJ1-5,TRBV28,TGTGCCAGCAGTCTGACAGGACTCGGCAATCAGCCCCAGCATTTT,CASSLTGLGNQPQHF
NA,NA,TRBJ1-2,TRBV9,TGTGCCAGCAGCCCCCGGGGGGGCCCCCAGAACGGCTACACCTTC,CASSPRGGPQNGYTF
NA,NA,TRBJ1-2,TRBV11-2,TGTGCCAGCAGCTGGGCAACAGGGAACGGCTACACCTTC,CASSWATGNGYTF
NA,TRBD2,TRBJ2-3,TRBV25-1,TGTGCCAGCAGTGAATGGGTGGGGAGGGAGACTAGCACAGATACGCAGTATTTT,CASSEWVGRETSTDTQYF
NA,NA,TRBJ1-1,TRBV5-1,TGCGCCAGCAGCTTGGTTGGGCGCAGTGGAGCTTTCTTT,CASSLVGRSGAFF
NA,TRBD1,TRBJ1-1,TRBV6-1,TGTGCCAGCAGTAGGACAGGACTCATGAACACTGAAGCTTTCTTT,CASSRTGLMNTEAFF
NA,NA,TRBJ1-1,TRBV4-1,TGCGCCAGCAGCCAAGTAGGGCAGGGGAATACTGAAGCTTTCTTT,CASSQVGQGNTEAFF
NA,NA,TRBJ2-5,TRBV30,TGTGCCTGGAGTCTCCGCCAAGAGACCCAGTACTTC,CAWSLRQETQYF
NA,NA,TRBJ1-5,TRBV2,TGTGCCAGCAGCTGGGGGGGGAGCAATCAGCCCCAGCATTTT,CASSWGGSNQPQHF
NA,NA,TRBJ2-5,TRBV5-5,TGTGCCAGCAGCTCGGCCCCGGGGGACAGAGAGACCCAGTACTTC,CASSSAPGDRETQYF
NA,TRBD1,TRBJ1-1,TRBV9,TGTGCCAGCAGCGGAGCAGGGGGTAACACTGAAGCTTTCTTT,CASSGAGGNTEAFF
NA,NA,TRBJ2-7,TRBV30,TGTGCCTGGGAGGGTTCCGAAGGGCGCGAGCAGTACTTC,CAWEGSEGREQYF
NA,TRBD1,TRBJ1-4,TRBV2,TGTGCCAGCAGTCTATACGACAGGGAGAGTGAAAAACTGTTTTTT,CASSLYDRESEKLFF
NA,NA,TRBJ2-6,TRBV19,TGTGCCAGTAGTATAGGAGACACACGCTCTGGGGCCAACGTCCTGACTTTC,CASSIGDTRSGANVLTF